The rows below give T cell receptor beta chains drawn from one sample of a study of PD-L1 blockade in urothelial cancer. Sequenced by immunoSEQ multiplex PCR; TCRdb stores in-frame clones only, minus some. This sample carries 100,000 to 150,000 clones, roughly 83% of them seen once, and the ten largest clones take about 2.9%. The source was PBMCs, collected around atezolizumab (anti-PD-L1) treatment. The source of these receptors is a man between 50 and 59 years old with urothelial cancer. CDR3s include the opening cysteine and the closing phenylalanine or tryptophan. D genes are given only for firm matches. Not all rows give a size; the values are once, few, many and, for expanded clones, a class.

D gene	V gene	clone size	J gene	CDR3 DNA	CDR3 protein
NA	TRBV27	NA	TRBJ1-6	TGTGCCAGCACCCAGTATAATTCACCCCTCCACTTT	CASTQYNSPLHF
NA	TRBV7-8	NA	TRBJ1-4	TGTGCCAGCAGCCCACCGGGGGGGGGCGCAAAACTGTTTTTT	CASSPPGGGAKLFF
NA	TRBV28	NA	TRBJ1-2	TGTGCCAGTCAACAGGGTTACTATGGCTACACCTTC	CASQQGYYGYTF
TRBD2	TRBV5-6	NA	TRBJ2-7	TGTGCCAGCAGCAGACCGGGACTAGGGTCTTACGAGCAGTACTTC	CASSRPGLGSYEQYF
NA	TRBV6-6	NA	TRBJ1-4	TGTGCCAGCACCCGTGCGGGCGGGGGTAATGAAAAACTGTTTTTT	CASTRAGGGNEKLFF
NA	TRBV7-9	NA	TRBJ2-7	TGTGCCAGCAGCTTAAATAGCGGCCCCTACGAGCAGTACTTC	CASSLNSGPYEQYF
NA	TRBV18	NA	TRBJ2-1	TGTGCCAGCTCACGCATATCGGGCTCCTACAATGAGCAGTTCTTC	CASSRISGSYNEQFF
NA	TRBV5-1	NA	TRBJ2-2	TGCGCCAGCAGCACCGGACAGTACCGCAACACCGGGGAGCTGTTTTTT	CASSTGQYRNTGELFF
NA	TRBV28	medium-sized	TRBJ1-6	TGTGCCAGCAGTCTTTCGGGGGGCTTCTCCTATAATTCACCCCTCCACTTT	CASSLSGGFSYNSPLHF
TRBD1	TRBV28	NA	TRBJ1-2	TGTGCCAGCAGTTGGGACAGGGAGAGGAACTATGGCTACACCTTC	CASSWDRERNYGYTF
TRBD1	TRBV28	once	TRBJ2-2	TGTGCCAGCAGCACAGGGGGCCCCAGCACCGGGGAGCTGTTTTTT	CASSTGGPSTGELFF
NA	TRBV7-8	NA	TRBJ1-4	TGTGCCAGCAGCCGCGGTCCCCTGAACGAAAAACTGTTTTTT	CASSRGPLNEKLFF
NA	TRBV5-1	NA	TRBJ2-5	TGCGCCAGCAGCCTTGGAGTATTGGCAGGGGATTTCCAAGAGACCCAGTACTTC	CASSLGVLAGDFQETQYF
TRBD1	TRBV7-9	once	TRBJ1-4	TGTGCCAGCAGCTTAGGGGACAGCTCCCTCGAAAAACTGTTTTTT	CASSLGDSSLEKLFF
NA	TRBV19	NA	TRBJ2-3	TGTGCCAGCGGCGGCCGAACCCGCACAGATACGCAGTATTTT	CASGGRTRTDTQYF
NA	TRBV30	NA	TRBJ2-1	TGTGCCTGGGGTAGATGGTACAATGAGCAGTTCTTC	CAWGRWYNEQFF
TRBD2	TRBV5-1	NA	TRBJ2-1	TGCGCCAGCAGCGAAGAATTTAGCGGGGTTCCCTACAATGAGCAGTTCTTC	CASSEEFSGVPYNEQFF
NA	TRBV4-1	NA	TRBJ1-2	TGCGCCAGCAGTCGGGACACTAACTATGGCTACACCTTC	CASSRDTNYGYTF
NA	TRBV28	NA	TRBJ2-1	TGTGCCAGCAGTTTAGTAAGGGGCAATGAGCAGTTCTTC	CASSLVRGNEQFF
NA	TRBV7-2	NA	TRBJ2-7	TGTGCCAGCAGCCGGGGGTTCTACGAGCAGTACTTC	CASSRGFYEQYF
NA	TRBV19	NA	TRBJ2-7	TGTGCCAGTAGCCCCGCCGGGGGACCCTACGAGCAGTACTTC	CASSPAGGPYEQYF
NA	TRBV4-2	NA	TRBJ1-1	TGTGCCAGCGTGGAAGGGGGGAACACTGAAGCTTTCTTT	CASVEGGNTEAFF
TRBD1	TRBV30	NA	TRBJ1-6	TGTGCCTGGAGTGTACAGGGGACCTATAATTCACCCCTCCACTTT	CAWSVQGTYNSPLHF
NA	TRBV28	NA	TRBJ1-5	TGTGCCAGTGGAGATCAGCCCCAGCATTTT	CASGDQPQHF
TRBD2	TRBV7-9	once	TRBJ2-5	TGTGCCAGCAGCCCCAATTTAGCGGGAGGGCAAGAGACCCAGTACTTC	CASSPNLAGGQETQYF
NA	TRBV28	NA	TRBJ2-7	TGTGCCAGCAGGGGGGGTGGGGGCGGGAGAATTTACGAGCAGTACTTC	CASRGGGGGRIYEQYF
NA	TRBV7-9	NA	TRBJ1-5	TGTGCCAGCAGCTTTCCGGGTGATCAGCCCCAGCATTTT	CASSFPGDQPQHF
TRBD2	TRBV14	NA	TRBJ2-1	TGTGCCAGCAGTCCTAGCGGGAGAGGAAATGAGCAGTTCTTC	CASSPSGRGNEQFF
TRBD2	TRBV19	NA	TRBJ2-7	TGTGCCAGTAGTATAAATTCAGCGGGAATCTACGAGCAGTACTTC	CASSINSAGIYEQYF
TRBD2	TRBV7-3	few	TRBJ2-1	TGTGCCAGCAGCTTAACCGGACTAGCGGGAGGGGGTAGAAATGAGCAGTTCTTC	CASSLTGLAGGGRNEQFF
TRBD2	TRBV27	NA	TRBJ2-1	TGTGCCAGCAGTCGGGGACTAGACAATGAGCAGTTCTTC	CASSRGLDNEQFF
NA	TRBV7-9	NA	TRBJ2-1	TGTGCCAGCAGCTTATTGGGCAGGGGACACGAGCAGTTCTTC	CASSLLGRGHEQFF
TRBD2	TRBV7-2	once	TRBJ2-1	TGTGCCAGCAGCTTACGCCGGGAGGGCTACAATGAGCAGTTCTTC	CASSLRREGYNEQFF
TRBD2	TRBV9	NA	TRBJ2-6	TGTGCCAGCAGCGTTACGGGACTAGCGGCCTCTGGGGCCAACGTCCTGACTTTC	CASSVTGLAASGANVLTF
NA	TRBV5-5	few	TRBJ2-2	TGTGCCAGCAGTCCCCCGGCGGGATGGACTTACACCGGGGAGCTGTTTTTT	CASSPPAGWTYTGELFF
NA	TRBV5-1	NA	TRBJ1-1	TGCGCCAGCAGCTTGGCCGAGAAGTCTGAAGCTTTCTTT	CASSLAEKSEAFF
TRBD2	TRBV28	NA	TRBJ2-7	TGTGCCAGCAGTTACCCCTCTTTTTTCATAGCGGGAGGGGGGTACGAGCAGTACTTC	CASSYPSFFIAGGGYEQYF
TRBD1	TRBV7-3	NA	TRBJ1-2	TGTGCCAGCAGCTTAGTGCGGCGGGACAGACACTTC	CASSLVRRDRHF
NA	TRBV18	NA	TRBJ1-4	TGTGCCAGCTCACCAGTGGCAGGCGCAAATGAAAAACTGTTTTTT	CASSPVAGANEKLFF
TRBD1	TRBV5-1	NA	TRBJ1-1	TGCGCCAGCAGCCCCCCCCGACAGGGAGGCACTGAAGCTTTCTTT	CASSPPRQGGTEAFF
TRBD2	TRBV27	NA	TRBJ2-7	TGTGCCAGCAGTTTAAGGGGACTAGCGGGTAGCTCCTACGAGCAGTACTTC	CASSLRGLAGSSYEQYF
TRBD2	TRBV14	NA	TRBJ2-1	TGTGCCAGCAGCCAAGATCGCCTAGCGGGAGGGAATGAGCAGTTCTTC	CASSQDRLAGGNEQFF
NA	TRBV28	once	TRBJ1-6	TGTGCCAGCAGGGATCAGGGGCCTAATTCACCCCTCCACTTT	CASRDQGPNSPLHF
TRBD2	TRBV5-4	NA	TRBJ2-1	TGTGCCAGCAGCCTAGCGGGAGGGTCCCGCAATGAGCAGTTCTTC	CASSLAGGSRNEQFF
NA	TRBV15	NA	TRBJ2-1	TGTGCCACCAGCAAAAGCGAAGTTGAGCAGTTCTTC	CATSKSEVEQFF
NA	TRBV18	NA	TRBJ1-1	TGTGCCAGCTCAGAAGGGGGTCGGGCTTTCTTT	CASSEGGRAFF
NA	TRBV15	few	TRBJ1-3	TGTGCCACCAGCAGAGCCGGGGTTGGAAACACCATATATTTT	CATSRAGVGNTIYF
TRBD1	TRBV5-1	NA	TRBJ2-6	TGCGCCAGCAGCCCCGGGACAGGTAACTCTGGGGCCAACGTCCTGACTTTC	CASSPGTGNSGANVLTF
TRBD1	TRBV9	NA	TRBJ1-2	TGTGCCAGCAGCGGACAGGGGGCCTATGGCTACACCTTC	CASSGQGAYGYTF
NA	TRBV7-8	NA	TRBJ1-1	TGTGCCAGCAGCTTCGTACGGTCAGAAGCTTTCTTT	CASSFVRSEAFF
NA	TRBV29-1	once	TRBJ2-3	TGCAGCGGCTCTGGAGCAAAGTTGCAAGATACGCAGTATTTT	CSGSGAKLQDTQYF
TRBD2	TRBV14	NA	TRBJ2-3	TGTGCCAGCAGCCCCTTAGCGGGATTTAGCACAGATACGCAGTATTTT	CASSPLAGFSTDTQYF
NA	TRBV6-5	NA	TRBJ1-5	TGTGCCAGCAGGGGGAGTTACAATCAGCCCCAGCATTTT	CASRGSYNQPQHF
NA	TRBV28	few	TRBJ2-7	TGTGCCAGCAGTTTGGAATCCGGGACTCGCAAGCAGTACTTC	CASSLESGTRKQYF
TRBD2	TRBV5-1	NA	TRBJ2-1	TGCGCCAGCAGCTCGGGGATACTAGCGGGAGGGTACAATGAGCAGTTCTTC	CASSSGILAGGYNEQFF